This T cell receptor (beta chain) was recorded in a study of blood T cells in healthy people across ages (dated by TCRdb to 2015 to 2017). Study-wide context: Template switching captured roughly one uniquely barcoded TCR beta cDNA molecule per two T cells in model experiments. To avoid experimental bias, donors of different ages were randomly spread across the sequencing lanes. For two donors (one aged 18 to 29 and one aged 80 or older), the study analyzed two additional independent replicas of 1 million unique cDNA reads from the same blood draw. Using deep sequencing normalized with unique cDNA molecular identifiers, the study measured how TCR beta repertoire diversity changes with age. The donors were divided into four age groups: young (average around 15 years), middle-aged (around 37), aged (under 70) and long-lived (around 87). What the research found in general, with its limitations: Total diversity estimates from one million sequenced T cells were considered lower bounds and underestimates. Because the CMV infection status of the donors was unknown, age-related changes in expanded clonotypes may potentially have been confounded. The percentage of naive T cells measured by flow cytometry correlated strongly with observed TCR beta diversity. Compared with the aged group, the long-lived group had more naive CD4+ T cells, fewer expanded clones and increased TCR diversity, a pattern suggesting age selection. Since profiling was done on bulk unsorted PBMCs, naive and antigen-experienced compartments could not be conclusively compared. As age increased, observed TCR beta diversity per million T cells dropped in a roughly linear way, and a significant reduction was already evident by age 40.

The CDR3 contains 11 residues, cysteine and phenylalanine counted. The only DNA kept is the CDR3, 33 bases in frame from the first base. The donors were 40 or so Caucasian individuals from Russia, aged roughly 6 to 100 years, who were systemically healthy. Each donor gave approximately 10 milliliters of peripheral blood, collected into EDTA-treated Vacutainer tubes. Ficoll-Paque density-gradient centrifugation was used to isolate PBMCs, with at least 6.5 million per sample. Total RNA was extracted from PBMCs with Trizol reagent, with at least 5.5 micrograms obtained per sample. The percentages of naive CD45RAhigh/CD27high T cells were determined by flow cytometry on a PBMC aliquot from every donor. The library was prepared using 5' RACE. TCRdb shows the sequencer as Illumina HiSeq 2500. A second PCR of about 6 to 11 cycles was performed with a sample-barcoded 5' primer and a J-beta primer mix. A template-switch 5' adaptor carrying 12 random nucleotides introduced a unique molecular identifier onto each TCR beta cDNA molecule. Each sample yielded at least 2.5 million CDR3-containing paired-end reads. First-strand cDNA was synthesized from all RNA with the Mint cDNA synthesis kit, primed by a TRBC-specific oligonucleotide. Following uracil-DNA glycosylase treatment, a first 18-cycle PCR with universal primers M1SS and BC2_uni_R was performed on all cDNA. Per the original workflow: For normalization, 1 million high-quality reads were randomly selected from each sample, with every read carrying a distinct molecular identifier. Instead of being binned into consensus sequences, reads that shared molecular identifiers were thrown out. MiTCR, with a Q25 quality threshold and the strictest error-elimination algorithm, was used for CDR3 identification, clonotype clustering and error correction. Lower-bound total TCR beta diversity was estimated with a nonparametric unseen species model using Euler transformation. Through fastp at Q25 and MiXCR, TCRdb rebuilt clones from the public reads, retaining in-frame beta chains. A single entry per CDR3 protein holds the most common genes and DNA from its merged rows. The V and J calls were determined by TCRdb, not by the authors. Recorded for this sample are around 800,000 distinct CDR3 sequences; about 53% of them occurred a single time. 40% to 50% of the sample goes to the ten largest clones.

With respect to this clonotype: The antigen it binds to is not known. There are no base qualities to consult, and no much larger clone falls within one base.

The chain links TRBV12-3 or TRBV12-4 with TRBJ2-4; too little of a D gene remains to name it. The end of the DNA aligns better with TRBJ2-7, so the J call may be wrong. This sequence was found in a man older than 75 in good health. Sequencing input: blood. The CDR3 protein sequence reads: CASSFKGEQYF. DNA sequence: TGTGCCAGCAGTTTTAAAGGCGAGCAGTACTTC.